This paragraph covers one T cell receptor (beta chain) sequence. Its antigen remains unknown. This record comes from a study of vaccination and CD4 T cells after COVID-19. Across the study: Drawing of post-COVID samples took place a median about 100 days after diagnosis (range 35 to 161).

Specified time point: late sampling 161 to 241 days after vaccination in three convalescent patients. Treatment described: roughly 10-day PBMC culture with coronavirus spike peptide pools or control peptides (ViraFEST assay). The culture of more than 1.5 million PBMCs per well included 10 IU/ml IL-2 and about 10 ug/ml peptide pools. Cultured CD4+ T-cell DNA underwent Oncomine TCR Beta short-read sequencing. From CD4+ T cells that had been cultured, genomic DNA was extracted. TCRdb ran MiXCR on the PCR reads and lists one entry per CDR3 protein. Among 20,000 to 25,000 distinct CDR3 sequences listed, about 43% were seen once. Study-level findings and limits: Detection of a median around 84% of reactive clones in convalescent patients was confined to the period after vaccination.

The source was CD4+ T cells from blood, cultured in vitro, collected about 7 months after SARS-CoV-2 vaccination. The sequence came from a human donor who had recovered from COVID-19.

Here the CDR3 reads CASSQEWFRGGSTDTQYF. Here the CDR3 DNA reads TGTGCCAGCAGCCAAGAGTGGTTTAGGGGCGGTAGCACAGATACGCAGTATTTT. This chain joins TRBV4-2 and TRBJ2-3, with D tentatively TRBD1 (5 bases). CDR3 size: 18 residues. Germline V lookup: CDR1 LGHNA, CDR2 YNFKEQ. V dropped 0 bases and J dropped 0 bases, with 16 bases sitting between them.